This record covers a single T cell receptor (beta chain). Germline-derived CDR1 and CDR2 are MNHEY and SVGAGI. Trimming shortened V by 2 bases and J by 3 bases, and 14 bases separated the two germline ends. The CDR3 loop spans 15 amino acids. This entry comes from a study of T cell changes during pregnancy in multiple sclerosis. Some clones are missing from TCRdb's copy, which holds only in-frame ones; the method was immunoSEQ multiplex PCR. Among about 48,000 clones listed, almost 95% were seen once. This clonotype originated in a female donor in good health, enrolled as a control in a pregnancy study. The chain employs TRBV6-5 and TRBJ2-7, with D possibly being TRBD2 (7 bases). Material: CD4+ T cells from peripheral blood mononuclear cells, obtained in the second trimester of pregnancy. CDR3 loop: CASSYGGGGYYEQYF. The DNA for the CDR3 is TGTGCCAGCAGTTACGGGGGGGGCGGCTACTACGAGCAGTACTTC.